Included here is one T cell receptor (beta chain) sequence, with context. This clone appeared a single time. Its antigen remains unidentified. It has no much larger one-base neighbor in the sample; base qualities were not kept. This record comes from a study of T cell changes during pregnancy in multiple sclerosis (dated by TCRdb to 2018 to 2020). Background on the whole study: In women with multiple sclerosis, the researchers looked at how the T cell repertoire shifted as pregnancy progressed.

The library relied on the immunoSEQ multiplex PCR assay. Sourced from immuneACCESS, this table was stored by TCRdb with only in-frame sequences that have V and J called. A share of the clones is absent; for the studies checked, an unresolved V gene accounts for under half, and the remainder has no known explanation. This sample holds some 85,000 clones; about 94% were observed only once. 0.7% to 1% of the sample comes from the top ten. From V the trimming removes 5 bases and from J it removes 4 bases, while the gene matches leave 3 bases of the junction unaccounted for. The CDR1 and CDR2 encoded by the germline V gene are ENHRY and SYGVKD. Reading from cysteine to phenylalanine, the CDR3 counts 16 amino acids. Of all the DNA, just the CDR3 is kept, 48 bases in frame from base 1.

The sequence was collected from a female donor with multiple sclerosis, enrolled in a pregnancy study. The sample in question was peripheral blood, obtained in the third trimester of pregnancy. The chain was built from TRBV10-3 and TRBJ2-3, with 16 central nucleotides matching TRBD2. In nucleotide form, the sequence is TGTGCCATCAGTCCGGGACTAGCGGGGGGGCCAGATACGCAGTATTTT. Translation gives CAISPGLAGGPDTQYF.